The clone carrying this T cell receptor (beta chain) was counted ten times or more. This sample stems from a study of T cells in Graves' hyperthyroidism and ophthalmopathy. V was clipped by 0 bases and J by 6 bases, with 7 bases between them. Germline V lookup: CDR1 GTSNPN, CDR2 SVGIG (reference sequence). The CDR3 consists of 12 residues. Amplification of TCR beta CDR3 regions was performed using RNA transcripts as template. Using the HTBI primer set, a first-round RT-PCR was run on the TCR CDR3. In TCRdb, the multiplex PCR reads were re-called with MiXCR into one record per CDR3 protein. The table includes about 350,000 distinct CDR3 sequences, 17% detected once.

The receptor comes from a young woman with Graves' hyperthyroidism that later progressed to Graves' ophthalmopathy. The genes are TRBV30 and TRBJ2-3; D unresolved. The sample taken for sequencing was blood. The CDR3 coding sequence is TGTGCCTGGAGTGTCAACTGGGATACGCAGTATTTT. It codes for CAWSVNWDTQYF.